Below, one TCR beta chain is given with its context. The antigen it binds to is not known. Base qualities are not recorded, but no much larger clone differs from it by a single base. The sample comes from a study of blood T cell repertoires in COVID-19 (dated by TCRdb to about 2020). In terms of the full investigation: Collaborator samples came from the United States, Italy and Spain and covered acute and convalescent phases of COVID-19. The prospective study material was composed of cDNA or gDNA derived from T cells, B-cell-depleted T cells, or PBMCs. Deeply sampled blood TCRbeta repertoires from subjects exposed to, actively infected with, or recovered from COVID-19 were included in the dataset. The repertoires were released in a freely available public database meant as a resource for research on the immune response to SARS-CoV-2. Samples were obtained from the ongoing ImmuneRACE study (first 160 participants) and from 1,200 or so subjects provided by 6 global collaborators. Sample metadata almost always included a de-identified subject ID, COVID-19 status, age in years and sex. Where available, HLA class I and class II types were obtained from metadata supplied by the sample provider rather than from assay-based typing.

Paper-wide results and their limitations: How much clinical and demographic metadata was included differed by source and by participant, and the metadata was provided uncurated.

Whole blood was collected in K2EDTA tubes by collaborating institutions according to the institutions' own protocols. Collaborator samples were shipped for TCRbeta analysis as frozen whole blood, isolated PBMCs, or DNA extracted from either sample type. TCRbeta CDR3 regions were amplified from genomic DNA using the immunoSEQ Assay, a bias-controlled multiplex PCR. Regarding the original processing steps: The number of nucleated cells in each sample was estimated from the amplification of reference gene primers within the assay. To quantify the absolute abundance of each unique TCRbeta CDR3 rearrangement, sequence reads were collapsed and filtered. Productive Simpson clonality was computed per sample as the square root of Simpson's diversity index over productive rearrangements. TCRdb took this table from immuneACCESS and kept in-frame rearrangements with V and J called. Such tables lack part of the clones; where checked against another copy, unresolved V genes explain under half of the gap, and the rest is unexplained. The V and J calls and clone size are taken from that table; D and trimming were inferred from the DNA. The sample has about 200,000 clones on record, 85% of them singletons. The ten largest account for approximately 5% of the sample.

CDR3 length: 16 amino acids, cysteine to phenylalanine. Of all the DNA, just the CDR3 is kept, 48 bases in frame from base 1. V is clipped by 3 bases and J by 0 bases, and the sequence between their germline boundaries is 9 bases long. Looking up the germline V gene yields CDR1 KGHSH and CDR2 LQKENI. The TCR originated in a woman aged 80 or over with acute or convalescent COVID-19. Sequencing was done on a sample of peripheral blood. The chain was built from TRBV18 and TRBJ2-6, with the identity of the D gene unclear. This receptor has the CDR3 CASSPRTISGANVLTF. The base sequence is TGTGCCAGCTCACCCAGAACCATCTCTGGGGCCAACGTCCTGACTTTC.